The sequence of this TCR beta chain was determined in a study of blood T cell repertoires in COVID-19. Study summary: COVID-19 samples collected from the United States, Italy and Spain covered acute and convalescent phases. The analysed material was cDNA or gDNA that came from T cells, B-cell-depleted T cells, or PBMCs.

The authors' processing: Amplification with reference gene primers provided the estimates of nucleated cell counts. Clones were read by immunoSEQ multiplex PCR, and TCRdb kept only the in-frame ones, dropping some. V and J calls and clone size are as listed in that table; D and trimming were resolved from the DNA. Found here are tens of thousands of clones, roughly 80% of them singletons; the top ten hold roughly 1.9%. V was cut by 3 bases and J by 6 bases, with 18 bases left in between. Germline V gene data show CDR1 as LGHNA and CDR2 as YNFKEQ. This CDR3 is 15 amino acids long. Sample: peripheral blood. The V and J genes are TRBV4-2 and TRBJ2-7, with TRBD2 as a possible D gene (5 bases). The receptor's source is a woman aged 60 to 75 with acute or convalescent COVID-19. The chain's CDR3 is CASSQEALGLREQYF. As DNA, the CDR3 is TGTGCCAGCAGCCAGGAGGCCTTAGGCCTCCGCGAGCAGTACTTC.